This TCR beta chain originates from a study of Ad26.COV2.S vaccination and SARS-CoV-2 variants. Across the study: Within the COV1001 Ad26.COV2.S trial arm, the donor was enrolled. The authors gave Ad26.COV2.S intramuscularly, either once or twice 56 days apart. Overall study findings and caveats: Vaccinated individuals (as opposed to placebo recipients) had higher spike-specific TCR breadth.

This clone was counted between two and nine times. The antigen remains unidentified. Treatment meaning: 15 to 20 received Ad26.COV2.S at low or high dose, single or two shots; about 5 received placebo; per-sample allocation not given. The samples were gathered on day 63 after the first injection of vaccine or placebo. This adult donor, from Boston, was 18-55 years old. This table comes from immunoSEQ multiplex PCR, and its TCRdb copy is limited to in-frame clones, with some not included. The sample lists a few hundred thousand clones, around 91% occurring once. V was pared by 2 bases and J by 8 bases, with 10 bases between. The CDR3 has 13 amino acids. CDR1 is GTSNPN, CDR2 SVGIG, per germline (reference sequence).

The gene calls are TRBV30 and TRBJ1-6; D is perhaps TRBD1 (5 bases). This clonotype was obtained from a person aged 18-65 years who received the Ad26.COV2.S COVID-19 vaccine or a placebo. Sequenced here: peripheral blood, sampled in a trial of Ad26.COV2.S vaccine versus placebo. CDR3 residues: CAWSFQGYSPLHF. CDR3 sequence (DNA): TGTGCCTGGAGTTTTCAGGGCTATTCACCCCTCCACTTT.